This TCR beta chain was retrieved from a study of blood T cell repertoires in COVID-19. Study background: The United States, Italy and Spain provided the acute and convalescent COVID-19 samples. T cells, B-cell-depleted T cells, or PBMCs provided the cDNA or gDNA that served as material.

The CDR3 loop spans 15 amino acids. From germline, CDR1 is SGHTA and CDR2 FQGNSA. With 0 bases removed from V and 4 bases from J, the gap between germline ends came to 12 bases. As handled by the study authors: Cell counts per sample came from amplifying reference gene primers. Libraries were prepared by immunoSEQ multiplex PCR; TCRdb keeps only in-frame clonotypes and omits some of them. V, J and clone size reflect that table, while D and trimming were determined from the DNA. The repertoire consists of 180,000 or so clones, with about nine tenths occurring once and the leading ten covering about 1.4%.

The sample comprised peripheral blood. The chain couples TRBV7-2 to TRBJ1-2, with D uncertain. The origin of this receptor is a woman between 45 and 65 years old with acute or convalescent COVID-19. The chain's CDR3 is CASSLADGITYGYTF. CDR3 nucleotides: TGTGCCAGCAGCTTAGCAGACGGGATCACCTATGGCTACACCTTC. Supplemented by reference TRBV7-2 and TRBJ1-2, the full variable domain reads GAGVSQSPSNKVTEKGKDVELRCDPISGHTALYWYRQSLGQGLEFLIYFQGNSAPDKSGLPSDRFSAERTGGSVSTLTIQRTQQEDSAVYLCASSLADGITYGYTFGSGTRLTVV.